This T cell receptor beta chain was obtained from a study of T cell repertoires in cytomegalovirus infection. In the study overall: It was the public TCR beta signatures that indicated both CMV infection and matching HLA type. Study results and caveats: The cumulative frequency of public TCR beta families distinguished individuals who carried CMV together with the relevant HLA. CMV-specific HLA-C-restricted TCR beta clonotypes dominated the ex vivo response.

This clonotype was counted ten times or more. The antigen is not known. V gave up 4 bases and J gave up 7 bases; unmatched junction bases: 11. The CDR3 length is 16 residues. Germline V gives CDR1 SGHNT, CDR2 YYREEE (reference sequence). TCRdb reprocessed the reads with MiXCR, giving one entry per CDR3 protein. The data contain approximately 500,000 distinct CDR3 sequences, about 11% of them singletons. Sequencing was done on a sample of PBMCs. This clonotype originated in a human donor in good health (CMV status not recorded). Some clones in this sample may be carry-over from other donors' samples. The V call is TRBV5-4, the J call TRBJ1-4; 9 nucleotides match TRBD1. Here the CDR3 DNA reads TGTGCCAGCAGCGCGGGCCCGGGACAGGGAACTGAAAAACTGTTTTTT. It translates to CASSAGPGQGTEKLFF.